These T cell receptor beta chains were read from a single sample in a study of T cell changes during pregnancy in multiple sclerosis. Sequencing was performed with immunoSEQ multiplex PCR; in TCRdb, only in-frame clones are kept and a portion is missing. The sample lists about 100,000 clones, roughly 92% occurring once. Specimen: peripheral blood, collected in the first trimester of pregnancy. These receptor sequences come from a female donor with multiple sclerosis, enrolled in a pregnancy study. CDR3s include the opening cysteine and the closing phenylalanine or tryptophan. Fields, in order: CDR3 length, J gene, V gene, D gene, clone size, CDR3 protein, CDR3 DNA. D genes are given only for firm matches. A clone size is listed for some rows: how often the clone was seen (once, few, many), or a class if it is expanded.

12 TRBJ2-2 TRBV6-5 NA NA CASSFSAGELFF TGTGCCAGCAGTTTCTCGGCTGGGGAGCTGTTTTTT
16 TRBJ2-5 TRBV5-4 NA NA CASNSASDTLWETQYF TGTGCCAGCAACTCGGCATCCGACACGTTGTGGGAGACCCAGTACTTC
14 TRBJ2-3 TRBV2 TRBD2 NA CATLAGARVVTQYF TGTGCCACCCTCGCGGGAGCCCGGGTGGTTACGCAGTATTTT
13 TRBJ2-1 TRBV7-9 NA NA CASNTGTYNEQFF TGTGCCAGCAATACAGGGACCTACAATGAGCAGTTCTTC
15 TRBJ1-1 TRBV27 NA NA CASLGGGLGLGEAFF TGTGCCAGCCTGGGTGGTGGACTTGGGCTTGGTGAAGCTTTCTTT
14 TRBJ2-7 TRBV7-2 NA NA CASCLAGSSYEQYF TGTGCCAGCTGCCTGGCGGGGAGCTCCTACGAGCAGTACTTC
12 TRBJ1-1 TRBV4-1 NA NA CASSHVDREAFF TGCGCCAGCAGCCATGTCGACAGGGAAGCTTTCTTT
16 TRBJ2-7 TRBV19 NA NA CASSTRGEGSWNEQYF TGTGCCAGTAGCACCCGGGGAGAGGGAAGCTGGAACGAGCAGTACTTC
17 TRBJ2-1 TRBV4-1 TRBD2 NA CASSPGTSGSSYNEQFF TGCGCCAGCAGCCCCGGGACTAGCGGGAGCTCCTACAATGAGCAGTTCTTC
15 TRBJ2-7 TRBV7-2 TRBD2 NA CASSLERGRSYEQYF TGTGCCAGCAGCTTAGAGCGGGGAAGATCCTACGAGCAGTACTTC
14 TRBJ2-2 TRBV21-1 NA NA CASSLRGSAGELFF TGTGCCAGCAGCCTGAGGGGGTCGGCCGGGGAGCTGTTTTTT
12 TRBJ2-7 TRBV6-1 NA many CASKHFAYEQYF TGTGCCAGCAAGCACTTCGCCTACGAGCAGTACTTC
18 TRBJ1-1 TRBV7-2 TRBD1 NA CASNPIGLTGGLNTEAFF TGTGCCAGCAACCCGATTGGTTTGACAGGGGGTTTGAACACTGAAGCTTTCTTT
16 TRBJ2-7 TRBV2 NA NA CASSDSQRELIYEQYF TGTGCCAGCAGTGATAGTCAGCGAGAGTTAATCTACGAGCAGTACTTC
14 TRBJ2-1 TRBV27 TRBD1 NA CASSTGTGYNEQFF TGTGCCAGCAGTACAGGGACAGGGTACAATGAGCAGTTCTTC
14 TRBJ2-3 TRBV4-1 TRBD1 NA CASSFGQGTDTQYF TGCGCCAGCAGTTTCGGACAGGGCACAGATACGCAGTATTTT
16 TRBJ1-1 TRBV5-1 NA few CASSLSRVGVNTEAFF TGCGCCAGCAGCTTGAGCAGGGTCGGAGTGAACACTGAAGCTTTCTTT
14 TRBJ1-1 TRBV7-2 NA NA CASSLVGGVTEAFF TGTGCCAGCAGCTTAGTGGGGGGGGTCACTGAAGCTTTCTTT
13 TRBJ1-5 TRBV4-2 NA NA CASSRDTNQPQHF TGTGCCAGCAGCCGGGACACTAATCAGCCCCAGCATTTT
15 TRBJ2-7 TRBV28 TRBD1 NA CASSSRDRLSYEQYF TGTGCCAGCAGTTCCCGGGACAGGTTAAGCTACGAGCAGTACTTC
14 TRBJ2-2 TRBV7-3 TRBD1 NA CASSLTGPTGELFF TGTGCCAGCAGCTTGACAGGGCCCACCGGGGAGCTGTTTTTT
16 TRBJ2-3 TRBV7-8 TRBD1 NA CASSRRRDRVTDTQYF TGTGCCAGCAGCCGGAGACGGGACAGGGTGACAGATACGCAGTATTTT